The 4 T cell receptor beta chains in this list originate from one sample, sequenced in a study of regulatory T cells in long-lasting Graves disease. Sample time point: newly diagnosed GD, antithyroid drugs for less than 3 months. From RNA extracted from PBMCs, the TCR library was made. Assembly of TCR beta libraries relied on iRepertoire HTBI primers together with Arm-PCR of CDR3 regions. TCRdb processed the multiplex PCR reads anew with MiXCR; each CDR3 protein has one entry. The data contain around 500,000 distinct CDR3 sequences, 16% of them singletons. These data are also associated with another study on T cells in Graves' hyperthyroidism and ophthalmopathy.

The specimen was peripheral blood mononuclear cells (PBMCs), collected at new diagnosis, from a patient treated with antithyroid drugs. Source of these receptors: a woman aged 40 to 65 with Graves disease.

This clonotype was counted at least ten times. The V gene is TRBV5-4, the J gene TRBJ1-6, with TRBD1 as a possible D gene (6 bases). The length of the CDR3 is 16 residues. V gave up 4 bases and J gave up 7 bases, with 18 bases separating them. Germline values: CDR1 SGHNT, CDR2 YYREEE (reference sequence). CDR3 residues: CASSNLVGGGNSPLHF. The CDR3 region has the DNA TGTGCCAGCAGCAATTTGGTAGGGGGAGGGAATTCACCCCTCCACTTT.

This clonotype was counted ten times or more. The chain employs TRBV5-8 and TRBJ2-1, with unresolved D. V lost 0 bases and J 4 bases, leaving 8 bases between the germline ends. There are 14 residues in the CDR3. Germline assignment: CDR1 SGHTS and CDR2 YDEGEE. The CDR3 spells CASSLAPAYNEQFF. The CDR3 DNA follows: TGTGCCAGCAGCTTGGCCCCAGCATACAATGAGCAGTTCTTC.

The sample holds many counts of this clonotype. The rearrangement uses TRBV2 and TRBJ1-5; D possibly corresponds to TRBD1 (6 bases). CDR1 and CDR2 (germline): SNHLY, FYNNEI. V dropped 11 bases and J dropped 3 bases, with 14 bases sitting between them. This CDR3 is 13 amino acids long. The CDR3 DNA is TGTGCCGGCGGAACAGGGAACAATCAGCCCCAGCATTTT. Protein sequence: CAGGTGNNQPQHF.

At least ten counts were recorded for this clonotype. The chain is built from TRBV12-3 or TRBV12-4 and TRBJ2-4, with D uncertain. V lost 6 bases, J lost 9 bases, and 24 bases lay in between. The CDR3 totals 16 residues. The CDR3 loop is CASSPAVAPRVGIQYF. CDR3 DNA sequence: TGTGCCAGCAGCCCCGCCGTGGCCCCGCGAGTTGGCATTCAGTACTTC.